Sequencing of this T cell receptor (beta chain) was carried out in a study of blood T cell repertoires in COVID-19. Overall study context: Nucleic acid was either cDNA or gDNA, and it came from T cells, B-cell-depleted T cells, or PBMCs.

This table comes from immunoSEQ multiplex PCR, and its TCRdb copy is limited to in-frame clones, with some not included. The repertoire has 300,000 to 450,000 clones, 88% of them found once; the top ten carry about 1.2%. The V gene's germline CDR1 is LGHNA and CDR2 YSLEER. Trimming took 3 bases from V and 10 from J, leaving 13 bases between them. CDR3 size: 13 residues. The receptor was isolated from a woman aged 18-29 years who had recovered from COVID-19. Sequencing was performed on PBMCs or T cells enriched from blood (not recorded which). V and J are TRBV4-3 and TRBJ2-1; D remains ambiguous. The CDR3, as DNA: TGCGCCAGCAGCCAGGTCCCGGGTCGGGAGCAGTTCTTC. This sequence encodes CASSQVPGREQFF.